A selection of T cell receptor beta chains follows, all from one sample in a study of cytomegalovirus exposure and HLA in healthy donors. Clones were sequenced by immunoSEQ multiplex PCR, and TCRdb holds only the in-frame ones, with some missing. The repertoire holds about 130,000 clones, approximately 79% seen once, with roughly 4% in the top ten. Material for sequencing was PBMCs. The origin of the receptors is a man between 18 and 35 years old in good health and CMV-seropositive. Both conserved end residues are part of each CDR3. The order of the fields is V gene, clone size, J gene, D gene, CDR3 DNA, CDR3 protein. The D gene is left open where the match is weak. A row's size may be missing; if present it is once, few, many or a size class.

>TRBV5-4|NA|TRBJ1-1|NA
TGTGCCAGCAGCCCCGGGTCGGCCCGAGCTTTCTTT
CASSPGSARAFF
>TRBV5-1|NA|TRBJ2-7|TRBD1
TGCGCCAGCAGCCTGGGGGACAGGGGTTACGAGCAGTACTTC
CASSLGDRGYEQYF
>TRBV7-9|NA|TRBJ2-5|TRBD1
TGTGCCAGCAGCCTAGGGGACAGGGAAAGGGAGACCCAGTACTTC
CASSLGDRERETQYF
>TRBV10-3|NA|TRBJ2-7|TRBD1
TGTGCCATCAGTGAGCGACAGGGTGCCCGCGCCTACGAGCAGTACTTC
CAISERQGARAYEQYF
>TRBV5-1|NA|TRBJ2-2|NA
TGCGCCAGCAGCTTGTGGGACACTCCCACCGGGGAGCTGTTTTTT
CASSLWDTPTGELFF
>TRBV13|NA|TRBJ2-7|TRBD1
TGTGCCAGCAGCCCCGGGACAGGGGGGCAGCAGTACTTC
CASSPGTGGQQYF
>TRBV27|NA|TRBJ2-2|NA
TGTGCCGCTAGGAGGGTGGACACCGGGGAGCTGTTTTTT
CAARRVDTGELFF
>TRBV10-3|few|TRBJ2-5|TRBD2
TGTGCCATCAGCGCTCCGGGGGGGCTCCAAGAGACCCAGTACTTC
CAISAPGGLQETQYF
>TRBV6-5|once|TRBJ1-5|TRBD1
TGTGCCAGCAGTTCTGTGACAGGGAATCAGCCCCAGCATTTT
CASSSVTGNQPQHF
>TRBV13|NA|TRBJ2-2|TRBD2
TGTGCCAGCAGCTCCCGACTAGCCATAGACACCGGGGAGCTGTTTTTT
CASSSRLAIDTGELFF
>TRBV2|NA|TRBJ1-5|TRBD1
TGTGCCAGCAGTATTACAGGGGGGGATCAGCCCCAGCATTTT
CASSITGGDQPQHF
>TRBV6-1|few|TRBJ1-6|TRBD1
TGTGCCACCAAGGGATCCGGGACAGAGAATTCACCCCTCCACTTT
CATKGSGTENSPLHF
>TRBV10-2|NA|TRBJ2-3|NA
TGCGCCAGCACCCTAATAGCGCAGAGCACAGATACGCAGTATTTT
CASTLIAQSTDTQYF
>TRBV10-1|NA|TRBJ2-7|TRBD1
TGCGCCAGCAGTGTTGGACAGGGTTTCGACGAGCAGTACTTC
CASSVGQGFDEQYF
>TRBV28|NA|TRBJ2-5|NA
TGTGCCAGCAGTTTACCCACGGGAGAGACCCAGTACTTC
CASSLPTGETQYF
>TRBV5-6|NA|TRBJ1-1|NA
TGTGCCAGTACCCCGATATTAGGGGGCACTGAAGCTTTCTTT
CASTPILGGTEAFF
>TRBV7-2|NA|TRBJ1-1|TRBD1
TGTGCCAGCAGCCGCCGGGACAGGGCTTTTAACACTGAAGCTTTCTTT
CASSRRDRAFNTEAFF
>TRBV5-1|few|TRBJ1-1|NA
TGCGCCAGCAGCTTGGGAGGGTTTACTGAAGCTTTCTTT
CASSLGGFTEAFF
>TRBV27|once|TRBJ2-5|NA
TGTGCCAGCAGTTCTTTTGGGGCAGGGAAAGAGACCCAGTACTTC
CASSSFGAGKETQYF
>TRBV18|few|TRBJ2-7|NA
TGTGCCAGCTCCTCTGACAGTTCCTCCTACGAGCAGTACTTC
CASSSDSSSYEQYF
>TRBV6-5|NA|TRBJ2-7|TRBD1
TGTGCCAGCAGAAGGGACAGGAGTGTATACGAGCAGTACTTC
CASRRDRSVYEQYF
>TRBV29-1|NA|TRBJ2-4|TRBD1
TGCAGCGTTGAAGGCAGCCTGACAGGGGGCAAGGGGGCCAAAAACATTCAGTACTTC
CSVEGSLTGGKGAKNIQYF
>TRBV11-3|NA|TRBJ2-1|TRBD2
TGTGCCAGCAGCCTCTCTAGCGGGAGGGCCACTGAGCAGTTCTTC
CASSLSSGRATEQFF
>TRBV18|NA|TRBJ2-1|NA
TGTGCCAGCTCACCGAGTCGGGTTGGGAATGAGCAGTTCTTC
CASSPSRVGNEQFF
>TRBV7-3|NA|TRBJ2-7|NA
TGTGCCAGCAGGGAGCTACCGACGGGGATCTACGAGCAGTACTTC
CASRELPTGIYEQYF
>TRBV28|NA|TRBJ1-2|TRBD1
TGTGCCAGCAGTCTAGTGCAGGGGGCGTACTATGGCTACACCTTC
CASSLVQGAYYGYTF
>TRBV7-2|NA|TRBJ2-7|NA
TGTGCCAGCAGCTTAGACGGGGGGCGCGGGGAGCAGTACTTC
CASSLDGGRGEQYF
>TRBV6-5|once|TRBJ2-7|NA
TGTGCCAGCAGTTTGCGATCCCAATACGAGCAGTACTTC
CASSLRSQYEQYF
>TRBV4-2|NA|TRBJ2-7|TRBD2
TGTGCCAGCAGCCAACATACCGGGACTAGCGGGGGACAGCAGTACTTC
CASSQHTGTSGGQQYF
>TRBV10-2|NA|TRBJ2-5|TRBD2
TGCGCCAGCAGTGCAACTAGCGGGGGGCAAGAGACCCAGTACTTC
CASSATSGGQETQYF
>TRBV6-6|NA|TRBJ2-7|TRBD2
TGTGCCAGCAGTTACTCGAGTACTAGCGGAAATTACGAGCAGTACTTC
CASSYSSTSGNYEQYF
>TRBV29-1|NA|TRBJ1-2|NA
TGCAGCCATTCGGAGGGCTACACCTTC
CSHSEGYTF
>TRBV6-5|few|TRBJ1-1|TRBD1
TGTGCCAGCAGGGAGACAGGGAAAGGAACTGAAGCTTTCTTT
CASRETGKGTEAFF
>TRBV4-2|NA|TRBJ2-7|NA
TGTGCCAGCAGCCAGGGGACAATTGGCTTCAACGAGCAGTACTTC
CASSQGTIGFNEQYF
>TRBV30|few|TRBJ1-1|NA
TGTGCCTGGGCGTGGGGGGGCGCAGGAACTGAAGCTTTCTTT
CAWAWGGAGTEAFF
>TRBV19|NA|TRBJ2-3|NA
TGTGCCAGTAGTACCCGGGCGGGTACAGATACGCAGTATTTT
CASSTRAGTDTQYF
>TRBV5-1|NA|TRBJ1-2|NA
TGCGCCAGCAGCTTGGACCCGGGGGGTGGTGGCTACACCTTC
CASSLDPGGGGYTF
>TRBV19|NA|TRBJ2-2|TRBD1
TGTGCCAGTAGTATAAACAGGGGTGCCGGGGAGCTGTTTTTT
CASSINRGAGELFF
>TRBV7-2|NA|TRBJ1-1|NA
TGTGCCAGCAGCTCATTCCGGGAAGGGACTGAAGCTTTCTTT
CASSSFREGTEAFF
>TRBV5-1|NA|TRBJ2-1|TRBD2
TGCGCCAGCAGCTTCGGGGGGTACAATGAGCAGTTCTTC
CASSFGGYNEQFF
>TRBV7-6|NA|TRBJ1-6|TRBD1
TGTGCCAGCGGTCGAGACAGGGGCGGGTCACCCCTCCACTTT
CASGRDRGGSPLHF
>TRBV4-3|NA|TRBJ2-1|NA
TGCGCCAGCAGCCAAGATCCCTGGCGGAGCGGTTCCTACAATGAGCAGTTCTTC
CASSQDPWRSGSYNEQFF
>TRBV2|NA|TRBJ2-7|TRBD2
TGTGCCAGCAAACCTGACAGTCGGGGAGGGCAATTC
CASKPDSRGGQF
>TRBV28|NA|TRBJ2-4|NA
TGTGCCAGCAGGATGTCAGGGGTTTCCAAAAACATTCAGTACTTC
CASRMSGVSKNIQYF
>TRBV29-1|once|TRBJ2-7|TRBD1
TGCAGCGTCTGCCGGGACAGCACCTACGAGCAGTACTTC
CSVCRDSTYEQYF
>TRBV28|NA|TRBJ2-7|TRBD1
TGTGCCAGCGTCGGGACAGGGGACTACGAGCAGTACTTC
CASVGTGDYEQYF
>TRBV4-1|NA|TRBJ2-1|TRBD2
TGCGCCAGCAGCCAAAACCCTAGCGGGGGGGCCTACGAGCAGTTCTTC
CASSQNPSGGAYEQFF